Following are 19 T cell receptor beta chains from one sample sequenced in a study of shared clonotypes between healthy human individuals. TCRdb's copy holds only in-frame clones and misses some; the assay was immunoSEQ multiplex PCR. The sample lists 550,000 to 700,000 clones, 73% occurring once. Material: memory CD4+ T cells sorted from blood. Subset denoted: CD45RA-negative fraction. Source of these receptors: a woman aged 25 to 39 in good health.

V is TRBV2 and J is TRBJ1-5; 10 bases line up with TRBD1. V was pared by 1 base and J by 5 bases, with 8 bases of the junction left unmatched. The CDR3 has 17 residues. Germline V gene data show CDR1 as SNHLY and CDR2 as FYNNEI. CDR3 in DNA: TGTGCCAGCAGTGAAGTCTACGGGACAGGGGACTATCAGCCCCAGCATTTT. Protein sequence: CASSEVYGTGDYQPQHF.

The V and J genes are TRBV28 and TRBJ1-6; D is uncertain. V shed 6 bases and J shed 0 bases, with 6 bases lying between them. CDR3 length: 14 residues. Germline V lookup: CDR1 MDHEN, CDR2 SYDVKM. CDR3 nucleotide sequence: TGTGCCAGCAGATCCTACTCCTATAATTCACCCCTCCACTTT. Encoded protein: CASRSYSYNSPLHF.

Comments on this clone: An end of the junction differs from the germline gene, which may be a read error. The chain employs TRBV2 and TRBJ2-7; D not resolved. Germline V gives CDR1 SNHLY, CDR2 FYNNEI. The CDR3 loop spans 12 amino acids. CDR3 DNA: TGTGCCAGCAGTGAAGGAGACGCCACGGTGCACTTC. The encoded protein is CASSEGDATVHF.

This rearrangement joins TRBV9 to TRBJ2-7; 12 bases agree with TRBD2. The ends lost 3 bases at V and 3 bases at J; junction bases unmatched: 4. This CDR3 contains 15 residues. Germline V gene lookup returns CDR1 SGDLS and CDR2 YYNGEE. The CDR3 sequence is CASSALAGGVYEQYF. In DNA, the CDR3 is TGTGCCAGCAGCGCCCTAGCGGGAGGGGTCTACGAGCAGTACTTC.

This chain joins TRBV11-2 and TRBJ2-3; 7 positions match TRBD2. V lost 6 bases and J lost 8; bases outside the gene matches: 5. The CDR3 extends over 12 amino acids. The germline V gene has CDR1 SGHAT and CDR2 FQNNGV. The CDR3 region is CASSLGTTTQYF. The DNA of the CDR3 is TGTGCCAGCAGTCTCGGGACTACTACGCAGTATTTT.

The chain links TRBV7-6 to TRBJ2-3; 12 bases line up with TRBD2. V lost 1 base to trimming and J lost 3 bases; unmatched junction nucleotides: 2. Looked up from germline, CDR1 is SGHVS and CDR2 is FNYEAQ. This CDR3 comprises 16 residues. Here the CDR3 reads CASSLGTSGNTDTQYF. The CDR3 coding sequence is TGTGCCAGCAGCTTAGGGACTAGCGGGAATACAGATACGCAGTATTTT.

The chain uses TRBV28 and TRBJ1-1; perhaps TRBD1 as D (5 bases). Germline loops: CDR1 MDHEN, CDR2 SYDVKM. The CDR3 runs to 13 residues. Trimming removed 7 bases at V and 4 bases at J, with 13 bases between. Written as DNA, the CDR3 is TGTGCCAGCATCGGGGCCGTTGGCACTGAAGCTTTCTTT. Translation: CASIGAVGTEAFF.

The chain combines TRBV11-2 with TRBJ2-7; tentative D call: TRBD1 (5 bases). V was cut by 2 bases and J by 0 bases, with 14 bases left in between. The CDR3 runs 16 residues. The germline gives CDR1 SGHAT, CDR2 FQNNGV. CDR3 residues: CASSLFLQASSYEQYF. The CDR3 DNA reads TGTGCCAGCAGCTTATTTTTACAGGCTTCCTCCTACGAGCAGTACTTC.

The gene calls are TRBV18 and TRBJ2-7, with D possibly matching TRBD2 (5 bases). This CDR3 is 13 amino acids long. V was trimmed by 5 bases and J by 7 bases, leaving 15 bases between them. Per germline, CDR1 KGHSH and CDR2 LQKENI. CDR3 protein: CASSKRENGEQYF. For the CDR3, the DNA is TGTGCCAGCTCAAAAAGGGAGAATGGAGAGCAGTACTTC.

This sequence joins TRBV30 and TRBJ1-4; D ambiguous. Trimming cost V 3 bases and J 7 bases, with 12 bases left between them. Germline CDR1 and CDR2: GTSNPN and SVGIG (reference sequence). The CDR3 sequence is 13 residues long. This CDR3 reads CAWSQNRGEKLFF. The CDR3 region has the DNA TGTGCCTGGAGCCAAAACCGGGGTGAAAAACTGTTTTTT.

In this sample, this clone turned up a few times. V and J are TRBV2 and TRBJ1-1; D remains unclear. CDR3 length equals 14 residues. The ends were cut back, 7 bases at V and 6 bases at J, with 18 bases in the middle. Germline assignment: CDR1 SNHLY and CDR2 FYNNEI. The CDR3 bases are TGTGCCAGCATTTCTAACTACGAGGCGTCTGAAGCTTTCTTT. Encoded protein: CASISNYEASEAFF.

The V and J genes are TRBV19 and TRBJ2-3; 8 bases match TRBD2. V was pared by 6 bases and J by 2 bases, with 7 bases of the junction left unmatched. The length of the CDR3 is 15 residues. CDR1 is LNHDA, CDR2 SQIVND, per germline (reference sequence). Here the CDR3 reads CASRRAGVLTDTQYF. CDR3 DNA sequence: TGTGCCAGTAGGCGAGCGGGAGTTCTCACAGATACGCAGTATTTT.

V usage is TRBV7-9 and J usage is TRBJ2-7; 8 nucleotides line up with TRBD1. V trimming: 1 base; J trimming: 6 bases; junction bases outside the gene matches: 5. The CDR3 sequence is 14 residues long. The germline V gene encodes CDR1 SEHNR and CDR2 FQNEAQ (reference sequence). The CDR3, as DNA: TGTGCCAGCAGCTTAGGGACAGGGACCGTCGAGCAGTACTTC. Its translation: CASSLGTGTVEQYF. The entire variable domain, with the rest obtained from reference TRBV7-9 and TRBJ2-7, is as follows: DTGVSQNPRHKITKRGQNVTFRCDPISEHNRLYWYRQTLGQGPEFLTYFQNEAQLEKSRLLSDRFSAERPKGSFSTLEIQRTEQGDSAMYLCASSLGTGTVEQYFGPGTRLTVT.

J is TRBJ2-1 and V is TRBV5-1; a weak D match, TRBD1 (6 bases). Germline lookup yields CDR1 SGHRS and CDR2 YFSETQ. There are 16 residues in the CDR3. V shed 0 bases and J shed 5 bases, with 15 bases lying between them. CDR3 in amino acids: CASSLARSGANNEQFF. CDR3 bases: TGCGCCAGCAGCTTGGCCAGATCAGGGGCGAACAATGAGCAGTTCTTC.

In its sample, this clone was seen once. The sample has other DNA sequences that encode this CDR3 too. The chain recombines TRBV5-1 with TRBJ2-1; possibly TRBD2 for D (6 bases). The germline V gene has CDR1 SGHRS and CDR2 YFSETQ. This CDR3 spans 15 amino acids. The V end lost 0 bases, the J end lost 1 base, and 8 bases lay between the germline ends. CDR3 region: CASSLGAGSYNEQFF. CDR3 DNA: TGCGCCAGCAGCTTGGGTGCGGGGTCCTACAATGAGCAGTTCTTC.

The chain is built from TRBV2 and TRBJ2-3, with D possibly being TRBD2 (6 bases). Per germline, CDR1 SNHLY and CDR2 FYNNEI. The CDR3 is 13 amino acids. V was cut by 4 bases and J by 5 bases, with 10 bases left in between. The chain's CDR3 is CASSAPTRDTQYF. CDR3 in DNA: TGTGCCAGCAGTGCCCCGACTAGAGATACGCAGTATTTT.

The chain couples TRBV18 to TRBJ2-7; TRBD1 matches at 9 bases. Germline V CDR1 and CDR2: KGHSH, LQKENI. The CDR3 loop spans 15 amino acids. Trimming took 4 bases from V and 6 from J; bases not matched to a gene: 10. The CDR3 is CASSRPGTGTFEQYF. The CDR3 coding sequence is TGTGCCAGCTCACGCCCCGGGACAGGGACTTTCGAGCAGTACTTC.

This clone was recorded a few times. The rearrangement uses TRBV25-1 and TRBJ1-4, with D perhaps matching TRBD1 (5 bases). Germline CDR1 and CDR2: MGHDK and SYGVNS. The V gene lost 0 bases and the J gene lost 6 bases, with 11 bases spanning the gap. The CDR3 extends over 15 amino acids. The CDR3 here is CASSEYRAGHEKLFF. DNA of the CDR3: TGTGCCAGCAGTGAATACAGGGCTGGTCATGAAAAACTGTTTTTT.

The V and J genes are TRBV27 and TRBJ2-3; TRBD2 matches 7 bases. In germline, CDR1 is MNHEY, CDR2 SMNVEV (reference sequence). V lost 0 bases and J lost 2; bases outside the gene matches: 2. The CDR3 is 15 residues long. The CDR3 DNA is TGTGCCAGCAGTTTATCCAGCGGGGCCACAGATACGCAGTATTTT. It codes for CASSLSSGATDTQYF.